This T cell receptor beta chain was identified during a study of cytomegalovirus exposure and HLA in healthy donors. Study-wide results and caveats: Association of a missense DCLRE1C variant with TCR beta V- and J-gene trimming was reported in a later analysis.

About this clone itself: The antigen is not known.

Germline V gives CDR1 MNHNS, CDR2 SASEGT. V lost 3 bases and J lost 6, with 15 bases in between. CDR3 size: 15 residues. Primers included in the PCR were 60 Vbeta and 13 Jbeta primers. The data were produced by immunoSEQ multiplex PCR, yet TCRdb's version contains in-frame clones alone and is incomplete. The sample lists about 180,000 clones; 84% were seen once. The source is a girl aged 2-10 years in good health and CMV-seropositive. This sequence joins TRBV6-1 and TRBJ1-5; D not resolved. The specimen was PBMCs. CDR3 loop: CASSDTGRGIQPQHF. In nucleotides, the CDR3 is TGTGCCAGCAGTGACACCGGCAGAGGAATTCAGCCCCAGCATTTT.